Here is one TCR beta chain with its context. This clone was seen once. Its antigen is currently not known. No base-level quality is on record; no much larger clone is a single base apart. There are 15 amino acids in the CDR3, from cysteine to phenylalanine inclusive. This entry keeps only the CDR3 DNA: 45 bases, framed from base 1. The V end gives up 7 bases and the J end 1 base, leaving 7 bases in the junction not matched to a gene. CDR1 and CDR2 were assigned from the germline V gene as SQVTM and ANQGSEA. The library was produced with the immunoSEQ multiplex PCR assay. RNA was extracted from all samples and reverse transcribed into cDNA, which served as template for TCR sequencing. SuperScript III was used for first-strand cDNA synthesis, primed with a 2:1 mix of oligo-dT and random hexamers. A synthetic immune receptor repertoire was used to assess amplification bias, and residual bias was removed computationally. In the original analysis: Raw reads were preprocessed to remove errors, and CDR3 was defined by IMGT conventions from the conserved cysteine to phenylalanine. Clonality was computed as 1 minus the Shannon entropy, with the entropy normalized by log2 of the number of productive unique TCRs. Whether scalp clones were CD4 or CD8 was inferred by matching scalp TCRbeta sequences against CD4 and CD8 repertoires sorted from blood. TCRdb carries this immuneACCESS record with in-frame sequences only. Its versions omit some clonotypes, under half of them owing to an unresolved V gene in the studies checked, with the rest unexplained. V, J and clone size are those of that table, while D and trimming were read from the DNA. A total of 150,000 or so clones appear in this sample, about 89% of them only once. The leading ten clones occupy about 14% of the sample.

The sample originates from a study of CD8+ T cells in alopecia areata (dated by TCRdb to the late 2010s). Describing the broader study: Treated patients were enrolled in an open-label pilot trial of oral tofacitinib, 5 to 10 mg twice daily, for moderate-to-severe alopecia areata. Scalp tissue and sorted CD4+ and CD8+ peripheral blood T cells from patchy and totalis/universalis alopecia areata patients and from healthy controls were covered by human TCRbeta sequencing. Patients on tofacitinib were biopsied at baseline and after 4 and 24 weeks of treatment, and several of the patients also had a later scalp biopsy. The RNA source kit depended on sample type: the PAXgene miRNA kit for fixed scalp, the miRNeasy kit for PBMCs, and the RNeasy kit for mouse skin. Patients stayed on tofacitinib for 6 to 18 months and then had 6 months of follow-up off drug so that delayed response and recurrence could be assessed. Scalp clonality was compared among normal scalp (n=4), patchy alopecia areata scalp (n=8), and alopecia totalis/universalis scalp (n=8). High-throughput TCRbeta sequencing was used to examine T cell clonal expansion in alopecia areata in both the C3H/HeJ mouse model and human patients. TCRbeta CDR3 regions were amplified by immunoSEQ multiplex PCR with 35 Vbeta forward and 13 Jbeta reverse primers.

Sample time point, as interpreted from the label and publication: baseline before oral tofacitinib. From alopecia areata patients, peripheral blood was collected along with lesional scalp punch biopsies. PBMCs were separated by density centrifugation and stained for CD3, CD4 and CD8, after which CD4+ and CD8+ T cells were sorted on a FACSAria. Beyond this particular receptor, the publication reports: Scalp TCR repertoire analysis is complicated because resident alphabeta T cells in normal human skin are also sequenced, whereas mouse skin is dominated by gammadelta T cells. Compared with normal scalp, lesional scalp had higher clonality and more expanded CD8+ clones, particularly in alopecia totalis/universalis, a pattern that suggests antigenic drive. Compared with mice, TCR sequences shared between patients were less clear, possibly partly because of HLA diversity across the patient population.

The chain is made from TRBV29-1 and TRBJ2-4; 10 bases in the middle match TRBD2. The starting material was CD8+ T cells sorted from blood, obtained at week 0. The TCR comes from a human donor with alopecia areata. The sequenced DNA is TGCAGCGCCCTTCTAGCGGGAGAGGCCAAAAACATTCAGTACTTC. Its amino acids are CSALLAGEAKNIQYF.